This T cell receptor delta chain was sequenced during a study of γδ T cells in repeated Plasmodium falciparum infection. The CDR3 runs 28 residues. Trimming cost V 1 base and J 1 base; bases outside gene matches: 37. Germline V gene data show CDR1 as TSWWSYY and CDR2 as QGS. Both TRG and TRD chains were sequenced from each sorted sample. TCRdb re-called clones from the multiplex PCR reads using CATT. In the table there are 75,000 to 100,000 delta-chain clones, 1.4% of which are singletons. On this clone: The TCRdb protein, from a much larger clone, departs from this DNA's translation at residue 8, likely by read error; the protein shown derives from the DNA.

Gammadelta T cells were flow-sorted from PBMC into Vgamma9/Vdelta2+ and Vdelta2-negative populations for bulk analysis. The TCR sequence derives from a pool of human donors (malaria-infected and uninfected, not separated). The chain has TRDV1 and TRDJ1; 12 bases match TRDD3. Here the J gene was assigned by germline matching of the DNA, as TCRdb has none. Material for sequencing was gamma-delta T cells from blood. CDR3 region: CALGEPSATTSVNHTGGYPLWGTDKLIF. CDR3 sequence (DNA): TGTGCTCTTGGGGAACCCTCGGCTACTACTTCCGTCAATCATACTGGGGGATACCCTCTTTGGGGCACCGATAAACTCATCTTT.